This TCR beta chain was captured in a study of cytomegalovirus exposure and HLA in healthy donors. Study-wide background: There were some 120 million unique TCR beta sequences, drawn from about 179 million T cells, in an earlier analysis. Tens of millions of unique TCRs, all from HLA-typed donors, were included in an early release of the data. General study results and limits: The sole available immune exposure information was CMV serostatus.

The study ran its PCR with 60 Vbeta and 13 Jbeta primers. Measured with immunoSEQ multiplex PCR; TCRdb has only the in-frame clones, and not every one. The sample holds 85,000 to 130,000 clones, about 80% seen once. Between the trimmed V and J ends, which lost 0 bases and 5 bases, there was a span of 16 bases. The CDR3 spans 16 residues. Germline V gene data show CDR1 as MGHRA and CDR2 as YSYEKL. As regards this clone: Its antigen is not identified.

J is TRBJ2-5 and V is TRBV4-1; D perhaps matches TRBD2 (5 bases). This TCR came from a man aged 60-69 years in good health and CMV-seropositive. Sequencing was performed on PBMCs. The DNA for the CDR3 is TGCGCCAGCAGCCAAGATAGTGAACTAGTGGGTGAGACCCAGTACTTC. This sequence encodes CASSQDSELVGETQYF.